The clone carrying this T cell receptor beta chain was seen just once. The data belong to a study of blood T cell repertoires in COVID-19. Profiling relied on immunoSEQ multiplex PCR, and the TCRdb table lists in-frame clones only, not all of them. The top ten clones hold approximately 8% of a sample with a few hundred thousand clones, 88% of them seen once. Clinical histories supplied by participants themselves formed the basis of cohort assignment. Among Cohort 3 donors, those recovered had two negative PCRs, clearance, or symptom resolution. The CDR3 runs to 15 residues. Looked up from germline, CDR1 is SGHTA and CDR2 is FQGNSA. The V segment lost 2 bases and the J segment 5 bases; nucleotides outside the gene matches: 5.

This sequence joins TRBV7-2 and TRBJ2-1; TRBD2 aligns across 8 bases. Input material: PBMCs or T cells enriched from blood (not recorded which). This TCR was recovered from a woman in her sixties or seventies who had recovered from COVID-19. The CDR3 is CASSLWISGDNEQFF. CDR3 bases: TGTGCCAGCAGCTTATGGATTAGCGGGGACAATGAGCAGTTCTTC.